What follows are 16 T cell receptor beta chains derived from one specimen sequenced in a study of cytomegalovirus exposure and HLA in healthy donors. The PCR employed 60 Vbeta primers together with 13 Jbeta primers. TCRdb's copy holds only in-frame clones and misses some; the assay was immunoSEQ multiplex PCR. The profile shows around 270,000 clones, 80% of them singletons. The specimen sequenced was PBMCs. The receptors shown here come from a girl aged 2 to 10 in good health and CMV-seronegative.

As DNA, the CDR3 is TGTGCCAGCAGCCAACCCTGGTCTAGCGGGGAAAAAGAGACCCAGTACTTC. Translation: CASSQPWSSGEKETQYF. This sequence joins TRBV2 and TRBJ2-5; 9 nucleotides agree with TRBD2. The CDR3 is 17 amino acids. The ends lost 6 bases at V and 3 bases at J; junction bases unmatched: 14. The V gene's germline CDR1 is SNHLY and CDR2 FYNNEI.

The chain links TRBV27 to TRBJ2-1; D unresolved. Germline values: CDR1 MNHEY, CDR2 SMNVEV (reference sequence). Trimming cost V 6 bases and J 0 bases, with 9 bases left between them. The CDR3 spans 14 residues. This CDR3 reads CASRPHSSYNEQFF. CDR3 sequence (DNA): TGTGCCAGCAGGCCCCACTCCTCCTACAATGAGCAGTTCTTC.

This clone came up a few times. The chain combines TRBV7-6 with TRBJ1-1; no clear D gene. This CDR3 region has 15 residues. Trimming removed 5 bases at V and 1 base at J, with 14 bases between. CDR1 and CDR2 (germline): SGHVS, FNYEAQ. The CDR3 DNA is TGTGCCAGCAGCCTAGACCCGGTCGAGAACACTGAAGCTTTCTTT. Its protein product is CASSLDPVENTEAFF.

This clone was found once. The chain has TRBV5-6 and TRBJ2-7; no reliable D call. The CDR3 totals 12 residues. Germline values: CDR1 SGHDT, CDR2 YYEEEE. The ends were cut back, 4 bases at V and 5 bases at J, with 10 bases in the middle. CDR3 loop: CASSGPADEQYF. The CDR3 DNA reads as TGTGCCAGCAGCGGGCCGGCAGACGAGCAGTACTTC.

This rearrangement joins TRBV30 to TRBJ2-1; D uncertain. Per the germline V gene, CDR1 is GTSNPN and CDR2 is SVGIG (reference sequence). This CDR3 is built from 12 residues. V lost 1 base and J lost 4, with 5 bases in between. The CDR3 nucleotides are TGTGCCTGGAGTGGCGGATACAATGAGCAGTTCTTC. Protein product: CAWSGGYNEQFF.

In this sample, this clone turned up a few times. The V gene is TRBV4-1, the J gene TRBJ2-7, with TRBD1 matching 9 bases. The V gene's germline CDR1 is MGHRA and CDR2 YSYEKL. Trimming took 1 base from V and 7 from J; bases not matched to a gene: 8. This CDR3 has 15 residues. The CDR3 here is CASSQVRDRESEQYF. The CDR3 DNA reads as TGCGCCAGCAGCCAAGTCCGGGACAGGGAAAGTGAGCAGTACTTC.

V usage is TRBV27 and J usage is TRBJ2-7; TRBD1 matches at 7 bases. Germline V CDR1 and CDR2: MNHEY, SMNVEV (reference sequence). This CDR3 is 13 amino acids long. V trimming: 6 bases; J trimming: 6 bases; junction bases outside the gene matches: 8. The chain's CDR3 is CASRRQGDFEQYF. CDR3 in DNA: TGTGCCAGCAGACGACAGGGAGACTTCGAGCAGTACTTC.

This clone occurred once. The V gene is TRBV27, the J gene TRBJ1-1; TRBD1 might be the D (6 bases). This CDR3 region has 14 residues. The germline V gene has CDR1 MNHEY and CDR2 SMNVEV (reference sequence). V shed 4 bases and J shed 1 base, with 10 bases lying between them. CDR3 in DNA: TGTGCCAGCAGTTACACGACAGGGAACACTGAAGCTTTCTTT. Amino acid sequence: CASSYTTGNTEAFF.

CDR3 region: CASSEGPGYNQPQHF. For the CDR3, the DNA is TGTGCCAGCTCGGAGGGCCCAGGTTACAATCAGCCCCAGCATTTT. The chain carries TRBV18 and TRBJ1-5; D is undetermined. Germline V gives CDR1 KGHSH, CDR2 LQKENI. This CDR3 region has 15 residues. Trimming shortened V by 6 bases and J by 3 bases, and 15 bases separated the two germline ends.

The CDR3 nucleotides read TGTGCCAGCAGCCTACACAGGGGACAGGGAGACATTCAGTACTTC. This translates into CASSLHRGQGDIQYF. This rearrangement joins TRBV7-8 to TRBJ2-4; TRBD1 matches at 9 bases. CDR1 and CDR2 (germline): SGHVS, FQNEAQ. Trimming took 5 bases from V and 8 from J; bases not matched to a gene: 10. This CDR3 is built from 15 residues.

This clone was seen a handful of times. This chain uses TRBV29-1 with TRBJ2-7; 11 bases agree with TRBD2. The CDR3 runs to 14 residues. With V trimmed by 7 bases and J by 3 bases, 8 bases remained unmatched. Germline V gene data show CDR1 as SQVTM and CDR2 as ANQGSEA. CDR3 in amino acids: CSASPGTSGYEQYF. Here the CDR3 DNA reads TGCAGCGCTTCTCCTGGGACTAGCGGCTACGAGCAGTACTTC.

The V call is TRBV27, the J call TRBJ2-1; TRBD2 matches at 8 bases. The J segment lost 4 bases and the V segment lost 10 bases, leaving 12 bases of the junction unmatched. The CDR3 spans 15 residues. CDR1 is MNHEY, CDR2 SMNVEV, per germline (reference sequence). The CDR3 region is CATGYRGGPYNEQFF. CDR3 DNA: TGTGCCACCGGCTACCGCGGGGGGCCTTACAATGAGCAGTTCTTC.

The rearrangement links TRBV6-1 to TRBJ1-4; possibly TRBD1 for D (5 bases). The germline V gene encodes CDR1 MNHNS and CDR2 SASEGT. The CDR3 covers 20 residues. V lost 3 bases to trimming and J lost 3 bases, with 26 bases between them. The CDR3 DNA sequence: TGTGCCAGCAGTGACCTTAATCTTGACAGAGCCGGGCGCTCTAATGAAAAACTGTTTTTT. Protein sequence: CASSDLNLDRAGRSNEKLFF.

V and J are TRBV27 and TRBJ2-4; 7 positions match TRBD1. V lost 9 bases to trimming and J lost 3 bases; unmatched junction nucleotides: 8. Looked up from germline, CDR1 is MNHEY and CDR2 is SMNVEV (reference sequence). The CDR3 has 14 amino acids. The CDR3 DNA reads TGTGCCAGTACCAGGACAGGAGACAAAAACATTCAGTACTTC. Protein sequence: CASTRTGDKNIQYF.

The chain recombines TRBV12-5 with TRBJ2-2; TRBD1 agrees at 10 bases. V shed 6 bases, J shed 3 bases, and the junction held 4 bases outside the gene matches. The CDR3 extends over 15 amino acids. CDR1 is LGHNT, CDR2 FRNRAP, per germline. The CDR3 is CASGQGQGYTGELFF. In DNA form, the CDR3 reads TGTGCTAGTGGACAGGGACAGGGGTACACCGGGGAGCTGTTTTTT.

This clone turned up a few times. This chain connects TRBV27 to TRBJ2-2; TRBD2 might be the D (6 bases). Germline CDR1 and CDR2: MNHEY and SMNVEV (reference sequence). V gave up 8 bases and J gave up 7 bases, with 14 bases separating them. The CDR3 extends over 13 amino acids. The CDR3 is CASGRLEVGELFF. In DNA form, the CDR3 reads TGTGCCAGCGGCCGACTAGAGGTCGGGGAGCTGTTTTTT.